This T cell receptor beta chain originates from a study of blood T cell repertoires in COVID-19. Study-level information: There were acute and convalescent COVID-19 samples, and they came from the United States, Italy and Spain. Sources were T cells, B-cell-depleted T cells, or PBMCs; the material itself was cDNA or gDNA.

Original processing methods: Reference gene primer amplification yielded estimated nucleated cell counts. Some clones are missing from TCRdb's copy, which holds only in-frame ones; the method was immunoSEQ multiplex PCR. From that table come the V and J calls and clone size; the DNA was used to work out D and trimming. The sample carries 200,000 to 250,000 clones, approximately 82% recorded once. CDR3 length: 16 residues. Looked up from germline, CDR1 is LNHDA and CDR2 is SQIVND (reference sequence). J lost 5 bases, V lost 4 bases, and 11 bases had no gene match. V gene TRBV19 combines with J gene TRBJ2-1, with 7 bases that match TRBD1. This clonotype originated in a man aged 35 to 55 who had recovered from COVID-19. The sample was PBMCs or T cells enriched from blood (not recorded which). The CDR3 loop reads CASSTWGTDTNNEQFF. In DNA form, the CDR3 reads TGTGCCAGTAGTACCTGGGGGACAGATACGAACAATGAGCAGTTCTTC.